Ten or more counts support the clone carrying this T cell receptor (beta chain). No antigen is known for it. This sample is drawn from a study of neurological immune-mediated disorders. Overall study findings and caveats: HTLV-1-associated myelopathy had the most TCR clonal expansion, whereas multiple sclerosis had the least (lower than in healthy controls). The absence of any CDR3 amino acid sequence shared by expanded clones across subjects suggests that repertoires were private in all groups.

CDR1 is MNHNY and CDR2 is SVGAGI in the germline V gene (reference sequence). The CDR3 has 12 residues. V shed 8 bases and J shed 7 bases, with 12 bases lying between them. A single run covered 15-18 subjects with over 190 million TCR-beta sequences. TCRdb reprocessed the 5' RACE reads via MiXCR and lists one record per CDR3 protein. This table holds some 16,000 distinct CDR3 sequences, approximately 9.1% found once. This chain connects TRBV6-6 to TRBJ1-5, with D possibly matching TRBD1 (6 bases). The sequencing input was CD8+ T cells from blood. The sequence came from a man aged 50 or older in good health. CDR3 in amino acids: CASGKGDQPQHF. The CDR3 coding sequence is TGTGCCAGCGGGAAGGGGGACCAGCCCCAGCATTTT.